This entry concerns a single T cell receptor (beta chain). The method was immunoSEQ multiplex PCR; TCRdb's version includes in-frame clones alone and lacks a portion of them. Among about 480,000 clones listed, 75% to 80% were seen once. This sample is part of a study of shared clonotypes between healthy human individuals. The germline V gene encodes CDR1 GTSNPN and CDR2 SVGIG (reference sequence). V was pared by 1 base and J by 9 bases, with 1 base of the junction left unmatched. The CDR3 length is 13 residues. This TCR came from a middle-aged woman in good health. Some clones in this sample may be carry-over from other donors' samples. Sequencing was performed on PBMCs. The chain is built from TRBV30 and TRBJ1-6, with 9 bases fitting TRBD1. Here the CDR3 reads CAWSGQGGSPLHF. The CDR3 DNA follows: TGTGCCTGGAGTGGACAGGGGGGTTCACCCCTCCACTTT.